The rows below give T cell receptor beta chains drawn from one sample of a study of a mutant IDH1 vaccine in newly diagnosed glioma. Clones were read by immunoSEQ multiplex PCR, and TCRdb kept only the in-frame ones, dropping some. The sample includes some 31,000 clones, 79% of them seen just once. Their specific antigens are unknown. Here the sequenced sample was PBMCs, taken from a glioma patient whose treatment included an IDH1 peptide vaccine. These receptors originate from a woman aged 25 to 45 with glioma. Some clones in this sample may be carry-over from other donors' samples. Both conserved end residues are trimmed from each CDR3. A D gene is named only where the DNA matches it firmly.

j_gene: TRBJ1-1
d_gene: -
v_gene: TRBV4-2
CDR3aa: ASSQEVSGANTEAF

j_gene: TRBJ2-1
d_gene: -
v_gene: TRBV5-6
CDR3aa: ASSLGTVNEQF

j_gene: TRBJ2-7
d_gene: -
v_gene: TRBV7-6
CDR3aa: ASSEGLTEQY

j_gene: TRBJ2-7
d_gene: TRBD1
v_gene: TRBV30
CDR3aa: AWSRGGQGSHEQY

j_gene: TRBJ1-5
d_gene: -
v_gene: TRBV7-8
CDR3aa: ASSIDRFNQPQH

j_gene: TRBJ1-4
d_gene: -
v_gene: TRBV5-6
CDR3aa: ASTTGGGEKLF

j_gene: TRBJ1-2
d_gene: -
v_gene: TRBV5-4
CDR3aa: ASSGRDGGYTNYGYT

j_gene: TRBJ2-7
d_gene: TRBD2
v_gene: TRBV7-9
CDR3aa: ASSQVGTRMGQY

j_gene: TRBJ1-2
d_gene: -
v_gene: TRBV6-5
CDR3aa: ASSYSSRNYGYT

j_gene: TRBJ1-1
d_gene: TRBD1
v_gene: TRBV10-3
CDR3aa: AISSDRVNTEAF

j_gene: TRBJ2-5
d_gene: -
v_gene: TRBV2
CDR3aa: ASRAQGETQY

j_gene: TRBJ2-7
d_gene: TRBD2
v_gene: TRBV28
CDR3aa: ASRSGTSGRHPYEQY

j_gene: TRBJ1-6
d_gene: -
v_gene: TRBV21-1
CDR3aa: ASSGACCGNSPLH

j_gene: TRBJ2-7
d_gene: -
v_gene: TRBV7-9
CDR3aa: ASSSTQSRQGLEQY

j_gene: TRBJ1-1
d_gene: -
v_gene: TRBV6-1
CDR3aa: ASSDLGGSEAF

j_gene: TRBJ1-1
d_gene: TRBD1
v_gene: TRBV7-8
CDR3aa: ASSLNRGGTEAF

j_gene: TRBJ2-2
d_gene: -
v_gene: TRBV2
CDR3aa: ASSERVVTGELF